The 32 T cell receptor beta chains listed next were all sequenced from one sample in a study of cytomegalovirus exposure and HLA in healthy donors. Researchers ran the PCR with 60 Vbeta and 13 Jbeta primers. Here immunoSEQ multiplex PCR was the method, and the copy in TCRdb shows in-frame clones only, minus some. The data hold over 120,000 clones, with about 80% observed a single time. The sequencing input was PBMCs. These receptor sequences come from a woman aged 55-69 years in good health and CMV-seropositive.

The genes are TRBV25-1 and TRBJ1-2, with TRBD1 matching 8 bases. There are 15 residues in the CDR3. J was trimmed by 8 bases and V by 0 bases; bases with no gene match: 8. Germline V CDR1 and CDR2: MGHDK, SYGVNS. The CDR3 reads CASSEYAGGLFGYTF. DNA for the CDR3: TGTGCCAGCAGTGAATACGCAGGGGGCCTATTCGGCTACACCTTC.

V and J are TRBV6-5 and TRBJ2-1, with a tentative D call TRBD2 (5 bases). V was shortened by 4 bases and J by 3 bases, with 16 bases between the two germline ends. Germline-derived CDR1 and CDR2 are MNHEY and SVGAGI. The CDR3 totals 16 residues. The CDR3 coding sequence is TGTGCCAGCAGTTCCTATACTAGTGAATACTACAATGAGCAGTTCTTC. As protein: CASSSYTSEYYNEQFF.

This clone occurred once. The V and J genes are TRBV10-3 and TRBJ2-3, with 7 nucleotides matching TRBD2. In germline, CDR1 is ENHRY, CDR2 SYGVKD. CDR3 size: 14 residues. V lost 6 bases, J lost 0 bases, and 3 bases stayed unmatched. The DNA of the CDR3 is TGTGCCATCAGGGGGACTACAAGCACAGATACGCAGTATTTT. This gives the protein CAIRGTTSTDTQYF.

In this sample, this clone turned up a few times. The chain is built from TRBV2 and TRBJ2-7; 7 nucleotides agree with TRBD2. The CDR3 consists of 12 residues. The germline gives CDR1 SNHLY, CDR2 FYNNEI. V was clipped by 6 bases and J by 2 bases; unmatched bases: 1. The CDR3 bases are TGTGCCAGCAGCGGGACTACCTACGAGCAGTACTTC. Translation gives CASSGTTYEQYF.

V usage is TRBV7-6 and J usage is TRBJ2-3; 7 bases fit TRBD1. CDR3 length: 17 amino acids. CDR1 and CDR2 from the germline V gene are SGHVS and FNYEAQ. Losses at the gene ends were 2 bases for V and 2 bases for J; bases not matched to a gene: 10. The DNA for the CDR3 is TGTGCCAGCAGCTTACTTCCCGGGACAGCGAACACAGATACGCAGTATTTT. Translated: CASSLLPGTANTDTQYF.

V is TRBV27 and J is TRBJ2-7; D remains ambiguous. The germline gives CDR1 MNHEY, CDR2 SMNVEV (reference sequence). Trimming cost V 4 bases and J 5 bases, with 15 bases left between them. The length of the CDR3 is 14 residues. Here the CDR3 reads CASSSPLRLDEQYF. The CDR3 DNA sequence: TGTGCCAGCAGTTCCCCCCTTCGGTTGGACGAGCAGTACTTC.

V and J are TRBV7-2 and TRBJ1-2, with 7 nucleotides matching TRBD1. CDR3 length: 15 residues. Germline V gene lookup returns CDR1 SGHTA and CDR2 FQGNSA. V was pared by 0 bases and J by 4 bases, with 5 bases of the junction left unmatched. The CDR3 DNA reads TGTGCCAGCAGCTTAGCAGGGGGCGCTGCCTATGGCTACACCTTC. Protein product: CASSLAGGAAYGYTF. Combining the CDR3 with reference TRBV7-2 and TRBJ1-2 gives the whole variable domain GAGVSQSPSNKVTEKGKDVELRCDPISGHTALYWYRQSLGQGLEFLIYFQGNSAPDKSGLPSDRFSAERTGGSVSTLTIQRTQQEDSAVYLCASSLAGGAAYGYTFGSGTRLTVV.

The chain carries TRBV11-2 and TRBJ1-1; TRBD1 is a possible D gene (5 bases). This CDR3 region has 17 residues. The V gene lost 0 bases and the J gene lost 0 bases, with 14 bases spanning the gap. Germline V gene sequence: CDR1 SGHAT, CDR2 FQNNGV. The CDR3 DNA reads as TGTGCCAGCAGCTTAGAGCGGGGGATGACCATGAACACTGAAGCTTTCTTT. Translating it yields CASSLERGMTMNTEAFF.

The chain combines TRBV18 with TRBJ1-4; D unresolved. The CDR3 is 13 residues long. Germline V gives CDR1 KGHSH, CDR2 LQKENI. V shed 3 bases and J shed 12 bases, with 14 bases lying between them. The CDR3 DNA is TGTGCCAGCTCACCGGAACCAAGCGCGCAACTGTTTTTT. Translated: CASSPEPSAQLFF.

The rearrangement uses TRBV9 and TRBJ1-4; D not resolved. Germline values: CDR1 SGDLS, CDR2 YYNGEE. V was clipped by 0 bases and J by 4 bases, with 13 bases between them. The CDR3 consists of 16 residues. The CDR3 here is CASSVEPGGSNEKLFF. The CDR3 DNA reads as TGTGCCAGCAGCGTAGAGCCCGGAGGGAGTAATGAAAAACTGTTTTTT.

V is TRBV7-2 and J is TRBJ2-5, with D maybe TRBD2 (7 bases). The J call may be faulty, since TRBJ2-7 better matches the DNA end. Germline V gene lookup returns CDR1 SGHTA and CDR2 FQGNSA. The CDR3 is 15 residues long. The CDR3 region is CASSSPGGDSYEQYF. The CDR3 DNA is TGTGCCAGCAGCTCCCCGGGGGGCGACTCTTACGAGCAGTACTTC.

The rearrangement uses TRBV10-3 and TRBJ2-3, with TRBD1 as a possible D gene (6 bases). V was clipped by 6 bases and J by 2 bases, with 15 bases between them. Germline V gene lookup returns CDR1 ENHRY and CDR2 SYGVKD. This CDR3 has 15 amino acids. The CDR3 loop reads CAISDAGAVTDTQYF. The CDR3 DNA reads TGTGCCATCAGCGATGCAGGGGCGGTCACAGATACGCAGTATTTT.

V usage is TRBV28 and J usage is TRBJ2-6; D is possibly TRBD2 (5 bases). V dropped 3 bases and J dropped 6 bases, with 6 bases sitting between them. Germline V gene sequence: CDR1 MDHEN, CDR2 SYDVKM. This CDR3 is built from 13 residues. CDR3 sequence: CASSFREANVLTF. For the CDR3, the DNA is TGTGCCAGCAGTTTCCGGGAGGCCAACGTCCTGACTTTC.

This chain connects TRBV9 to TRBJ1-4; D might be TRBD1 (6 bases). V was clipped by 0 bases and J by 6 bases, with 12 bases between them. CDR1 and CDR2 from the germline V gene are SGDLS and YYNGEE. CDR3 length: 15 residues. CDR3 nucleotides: TGTGCCAGCAGCGTAGGGGACATTGGCGATGAAAAACTGTTTTTT. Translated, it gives CASSVGDIGDEKLFF.

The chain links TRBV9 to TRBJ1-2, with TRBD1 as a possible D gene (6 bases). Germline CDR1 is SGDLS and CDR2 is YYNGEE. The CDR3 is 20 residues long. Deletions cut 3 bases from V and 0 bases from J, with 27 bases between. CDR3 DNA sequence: TGTGCCAGCAGCGCAGTAGTAGTGAGGACAGTGCATCGAGCTAACTATGGCTACACCTTC. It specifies CASSAVVVRTVHRANYGYTF.

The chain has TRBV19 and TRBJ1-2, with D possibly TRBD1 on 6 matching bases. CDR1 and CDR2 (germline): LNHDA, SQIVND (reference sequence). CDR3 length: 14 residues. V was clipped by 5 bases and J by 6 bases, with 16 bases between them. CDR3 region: CASSVTRGRDGYTF. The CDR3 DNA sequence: TGTGCCAGTAGTGTCACGCGGGGGCGCGATGGCTACACCTTC.

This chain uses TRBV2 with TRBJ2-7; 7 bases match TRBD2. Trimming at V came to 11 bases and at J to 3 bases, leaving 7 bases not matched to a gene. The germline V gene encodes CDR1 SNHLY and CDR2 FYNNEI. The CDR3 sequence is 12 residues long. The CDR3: CAFGLVGYEQYF. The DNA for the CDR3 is TGTGCCTTTGGACTAGTGGGCTACGAGCAGTACTTC.

The CDR3 bases are TGTGCCAGCAGTGAATATGAGGGTTCCTACGAGCAGTACTTC. Its translation is CASSEYEGSYEQYF. The chain recombines TRBV6-1 with TRBJ2-7, with D perhaps matching TRBD2 (5 bases). In germline, CDR1 is MNHNS, CDR2 SASEGT. There are 14 residues in the CDR3. V was clipped by 2 bases and J by 1 base, with 9 bases between them.

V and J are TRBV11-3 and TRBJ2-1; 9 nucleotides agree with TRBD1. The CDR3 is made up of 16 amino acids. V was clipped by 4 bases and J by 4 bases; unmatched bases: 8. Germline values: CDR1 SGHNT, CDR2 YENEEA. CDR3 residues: CASSSYGTGSYNEQFF. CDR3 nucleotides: TGTGCCAGCAGCTCATACGGGACAGGGTCTTACAATGAGCAGTTCTTC.

The CDR3 DNA is TGTGCCAGTAGTATTGGCCAAGCCCAAGGGGTTTCCTCCTACAATGAGCAGTTCTTC. Its translation is CASSIGQAQGVSSYNEQFF. The rearrangement uses TRBV19 and TRBJ2-1; D is possibly TRBD1 (5 bases). The V and J ends lost 3 bases and 0 bases respectively, with 21 bases between them. This CDR3 is built from 19 residues. Germline values: CDR1 LNHDA, CDR2 SQIVND (reference sequence).

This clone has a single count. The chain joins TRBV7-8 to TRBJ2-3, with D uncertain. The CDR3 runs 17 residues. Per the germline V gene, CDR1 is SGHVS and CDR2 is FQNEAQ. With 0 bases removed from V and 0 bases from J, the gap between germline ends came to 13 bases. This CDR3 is CASSLAFGLRSTDTQYF. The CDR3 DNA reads TGTGCCAGCAGCTTAGCGTTCGGTTTACGCAGCACAGATACGCAGTATTTT.

The CDR3 DNA sequence: TGCGCCAGCAGCCGGAGCGGGCCAGGCACAGATACGCAGTATTTT. It specifies CASSRSGPGTDTQYF. The J gene is TRBJ2-3, the V gene TRBV5-1; a possible D gene is TRBD2 (6 bases). Germline lookup yields CDR1 SGHRS and CDR2 YFSETQ. Trimming left V 4 bases short and J 1 base short, with 13 bases between. CDR3 size: 15 residues.

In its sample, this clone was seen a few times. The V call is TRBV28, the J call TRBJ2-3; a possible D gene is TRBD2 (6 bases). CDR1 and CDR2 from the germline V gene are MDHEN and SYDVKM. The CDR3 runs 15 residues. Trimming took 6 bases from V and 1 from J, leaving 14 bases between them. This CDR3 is CASSRRPGGTDTQYF. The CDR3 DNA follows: TGTGCCAGCAGCCGCCGCCCGGGGGGCACAGATACGCAGTATTTT.

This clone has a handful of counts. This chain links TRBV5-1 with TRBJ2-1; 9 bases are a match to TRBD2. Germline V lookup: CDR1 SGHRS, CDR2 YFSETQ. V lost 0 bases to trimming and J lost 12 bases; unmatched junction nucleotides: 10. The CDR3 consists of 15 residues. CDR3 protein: CASSLVQREVQGQFF. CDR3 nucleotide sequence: TGCGCCAGCAGCTTGGTCCAGCGGGAGGTCCAGGGGCAGTTCTTC.

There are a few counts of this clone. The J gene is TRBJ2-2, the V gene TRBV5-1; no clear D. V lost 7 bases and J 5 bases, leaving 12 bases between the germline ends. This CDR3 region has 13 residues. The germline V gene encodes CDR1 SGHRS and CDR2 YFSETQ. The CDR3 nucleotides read TGCGCCAGCCGTACCGAGACTACCGGGGAGCTGTTTTTT. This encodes CASRTETTGELFF.

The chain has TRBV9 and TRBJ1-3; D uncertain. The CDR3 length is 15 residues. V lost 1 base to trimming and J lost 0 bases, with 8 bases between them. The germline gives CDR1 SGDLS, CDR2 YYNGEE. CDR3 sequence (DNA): TGTGCCAGCAGCGTAAAGTCAGACTCTGGAAACACCATATATTTT. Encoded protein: CASSVKSDSGNTIYF.

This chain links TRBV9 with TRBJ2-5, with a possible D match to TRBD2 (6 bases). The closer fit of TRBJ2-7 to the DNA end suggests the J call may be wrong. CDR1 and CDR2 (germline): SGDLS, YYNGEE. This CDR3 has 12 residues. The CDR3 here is CASNRDSGEQYF. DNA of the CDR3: TGTGCCAGCAACCGGGACTCCGGCGAGCAGTACTTC.

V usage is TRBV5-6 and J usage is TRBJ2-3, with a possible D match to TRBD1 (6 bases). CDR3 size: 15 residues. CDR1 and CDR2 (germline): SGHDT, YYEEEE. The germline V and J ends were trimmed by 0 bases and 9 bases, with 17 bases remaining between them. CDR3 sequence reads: CASSLGVYRVGTQYF. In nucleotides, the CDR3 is TGTGCCAGCAGCTTGGGAGTCTACAGGGTCGGCACGCAGTATTTT.

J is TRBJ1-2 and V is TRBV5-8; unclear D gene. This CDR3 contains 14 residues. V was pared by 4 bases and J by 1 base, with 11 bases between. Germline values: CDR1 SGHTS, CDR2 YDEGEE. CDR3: CASSPRAHNYGYTF. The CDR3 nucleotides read TGTGCCAGCAGCCCCCGAGCGCATAACTATGGCTACACCTTC.

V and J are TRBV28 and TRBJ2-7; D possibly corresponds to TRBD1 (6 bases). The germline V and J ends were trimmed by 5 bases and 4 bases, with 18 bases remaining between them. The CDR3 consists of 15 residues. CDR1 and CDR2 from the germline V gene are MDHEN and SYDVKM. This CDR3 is CASSPGEQGKYEQYF. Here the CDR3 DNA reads TGTGCCAGCAGTCCAGGTGAACAGGGAAAATACGAGCAGTACTTC.

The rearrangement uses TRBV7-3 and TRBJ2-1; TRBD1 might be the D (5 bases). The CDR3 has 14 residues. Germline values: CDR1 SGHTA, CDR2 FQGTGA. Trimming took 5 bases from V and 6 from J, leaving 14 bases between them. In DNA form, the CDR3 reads TGTGCCAGCAGCACAGCAGGGAAAGGCAATGAGCAGTTCTTC. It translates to CASSTAGKGNEQFF.

The CDR3 region has the DNA TGTGCCAGCAGTGGTCCGAGGGGGGGCGATCAGCCCCAGCATTTT. Translated, it gives CASSGPRGGDQPQHF. The chain combines TRBV28 with TRBJ1-5, with D tentatively TRBD1 (6 bases). Germline V gene sequence: CDR1 MDHEN, CDR2 SYDVKM. The CDR3 spans 15 residues. Trimming took 5 bases from V and 5 from J, leaving 16 bases between them.